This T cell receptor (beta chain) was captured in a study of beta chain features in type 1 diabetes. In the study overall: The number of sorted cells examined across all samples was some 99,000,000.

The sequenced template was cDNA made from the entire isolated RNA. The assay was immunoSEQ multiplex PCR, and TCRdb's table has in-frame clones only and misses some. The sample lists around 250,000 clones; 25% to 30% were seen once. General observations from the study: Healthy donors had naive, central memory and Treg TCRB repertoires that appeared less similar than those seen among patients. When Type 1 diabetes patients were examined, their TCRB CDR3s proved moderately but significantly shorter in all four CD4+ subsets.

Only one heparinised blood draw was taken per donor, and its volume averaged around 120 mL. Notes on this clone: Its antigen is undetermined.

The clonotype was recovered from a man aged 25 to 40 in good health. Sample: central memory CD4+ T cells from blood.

CDR3 loop: CASSLKYGTQYF. As DNA, the CDR3 is TGTGCCAGCAGCTTAAAGTATGGGACCCAGTACTTC. The chain is built from TRBV13 and TRBJ2-5; D unresolved. V lost 2 bases to trimming and J lost 7 bases, with 8 bases between them. The CDR3 is 12 residues long. Germline assignment: CDR1 PRHDT and CDR2 FYEKMQ (reference sequence).